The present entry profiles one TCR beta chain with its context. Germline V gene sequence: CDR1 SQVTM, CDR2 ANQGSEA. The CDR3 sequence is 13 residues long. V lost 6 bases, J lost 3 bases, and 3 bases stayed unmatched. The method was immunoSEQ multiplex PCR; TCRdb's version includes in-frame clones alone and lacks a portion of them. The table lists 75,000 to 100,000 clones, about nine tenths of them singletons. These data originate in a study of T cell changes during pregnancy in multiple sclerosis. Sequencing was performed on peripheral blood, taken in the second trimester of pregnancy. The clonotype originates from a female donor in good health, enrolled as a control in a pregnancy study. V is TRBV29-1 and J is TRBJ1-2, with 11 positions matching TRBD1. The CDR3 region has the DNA TGCAGCGTCGGACAGGGGGCGGACTATGGCTACACCTTC. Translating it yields CSVGQGADYGYTF.